Each of the 32 T cell receptor beta chains below was sequenced from the same sample in a study of cytomegalovirus exposure and HLA in healthy donors. 60 Vbeta and 13 Jbeta primers were used in PCR. TCRdb's copy holds only in-frame clones and misses some; the assay was immunoSEQ multiplex PCR. Found here are some 150,000 clones, about four fifths of them singletons; the top ten hold approximately 7%. What was sequenced was PBMCs. These receptors were collected from a woman aged 25 to 45 in good health and CMV-seropositive.

This clone was detected only a few times. The gene calls are TRBV18 and TRBJ1-1; no clear D. V was shortened by 4 bases and J by 1 base, with 13 bases between the two germline ends. CDR1 and CDR2 from the germline V gene are KGHSH and LQKENI. The CDR3 contains 15 residues. The CDR3 nucleotides are TGTGCCAGCTCACTAGCGACCTTGCAGAACACTGAAGCTTTCTTT. This codes for CASSLATLQNTEAFF. The variable domain in full, completed from reference TRBV18 and TRBJ1-1, reads NAGVMQNPRHLVRRRGQEARLRCSPMKGHSHVYWYRQLPEEGLKFMVYLQKENIIDESGMPKERFSAEFPKEGPSILRIQQVVRGDSAAYFCASSLATLQNTEAFFGQGTRLTVV.

The chain recombines TRBV4-3 with TRBJ2-2, with TRBD1 matching over 9 bases. The trim removed 4 bases at V and 3 bases at J, leaving 12 bases unmatched. The CDR3 has 18 residues. CDR1 is LGHNA, CDR2 YSLEER, per germline. The CDR3 DNA sequence: TGCGCCAGCAGCCTCGAGACAGGGGGGTTCGAGGACACCGGGGAGCTGTTTTTT. Protein product: CASSLETGGFEDTGELFF.

The gene calls are TRBV21-1 and TRBJ1-5. TRBV21-1 is shown as a pseudogene. CDR3 size: 17 residues. CDR3 bases: TGTGCCAGCAGCAATCTAACAGCGGGGGTTTGGAATCAGCCCCAGCATTTT. Translating it yields CASSNLTAGVWNQPQHF.

This chain connects TRBV4-2 to TRBJ1-2; tentatively, D is TRBD1 (6 bases). V shed 1 base and J shed 2 bases, with 11 bases lying between them. The CDR3 covers 15 residues. Germline V gene sequence: CDR1 LGHNA, CDR2 YNFKEQ. The CDR3 loop reads CASSQASGTNYGYTF. The DNA for the CDR3 is TGTGCCAGCAGCCAAGCCTCGGGGACAAACTATGGCTACACCTTC.

This chain uses TRBV4-3 with TRBJ1-3, with D uncertain. The CDR3 loop spans 15 amino acids. The germline gives CDR1 LGHNA, CDR2 YSLEER. Trimming shortened V by 2 bases and J by 0 bases, and 8 bases separated the two germline ends. CDR3 bases: TGCGCCAGCAGCCAACAGTTCAGCTCTGGAAACACCATATATTTT. It specifies CASSQQFSSGNTIYF.

Comments on this clone: The junction shows a germline mismatch at one end, possibly a read error. The CDR3 nucleotides read TGTGCCAGCAGGAGGAGGACTAGCGGGGGGTCTTCCCACTTC. Its translation: CASRRRTSGGSSHF. The chain links TRBV7-2 to TRBJ2-5; 14 bases fit TRBD2. The CDR3 contains 14 residues. Germline V gene data show CDR1 as SGHTA and CDR2 as FQGNSA. Filled out from reference TRBV7-2 and TRBJ2-5, the complete variable domain reads GAGVSQSPSNKVTEKGKDVELRCDPISGHTALYWYRQSLGQGLEFLIYFQGNSAPDKSGLPSDRFSAERTGGSVSTLTIQRTQQEDSAVYLCASRRRTSGGSSHFGPGTRLLVL.

The chain recombines TRBV10-3 with TRBJ1-2; TRBD1 might be the D (6 bases). This CDR3 has 12 amino acids. The V gene's germline CDR1 is ENHRY and CDR2 SYGVKD. V was pared by 8 bases and J by 3 bases, with 10 bases between. The CDR3 sequence: CAIQGRDYGYTF. The DNA for the CDR3 is TGTGCCATCCAGGGGCGCGACTATGGCTACACCTTC.

V gene TRBV5-1 combines with J gene TRBJ2-2; TRBD2 matches at 8 bases. Trimming removed 4 bases from V and 6 bases from J; junction bases left unmatched: 8. Germline-derived CDR1 and CDR2 are SGHRS and YFSETQ. CDR3 length equals 15 residues. In DNA, the CDR3 is TGCGCCAGCAGCCCTTCCTCGGGGGGGGCCGGGGAGCTGTTTTTT. Its protein is CASSPSSGGAGELFF. Drawing the rest from reference TRBV5-1 and TRBJ2-2, the complete variable domain is KAGVTQTPRYLIKTRGQQVTLSCSPISGHRSVSWYQQTPGQGLQFLFEYFSETQRNKGNFPGRFSGRQFSNSRSEMNVSTLELGDSALYLCASSPSSGGAGELFFGEGSRLTVL.

CDR3 DNA: TGTGCCAGCAGCGAAGCCACAGTTTTAAGGGAAGCTTTCTTT. Residues: CASSEATVLREAFF. V and J are TRBV6-5 and TRBJ1-1; D not certain. The CDR3 runs 14 residues. V lost 6 bases and J lost 8, with 19 bases in between. The germline CDR1 and CDR2 sequences are MNHEY and SVGAGI.

V gene TRBV30 combines with J gene TRBJ1-3; 10 nucleotides line up with TRBD1. CDR1 is GTSNPN, CDR2 SVGIG, per germline (reference sequence). J lost 8 bases, V lost 4 bases, and 8 bases had no gene match. CDR3 length equals 14 residues. CDR3 DNA sequence: TGTGCCTGGAAACCCCCGGACAGGGGGGACACCATATATTTT. Translated: CAWKPPDRGDTIYF.

This clone was recorded once. The rearrangement joins TRBV9 to TRBJ2-2; 10 nucleotides align to TRBD1. V lost 0 bases, J lost 6 bases, and 2 bases stayed unmatched. The CDR3 length is 15 residues. The germline gives CDR1 SGDLS, CDR2 YYNGEE. The CDR3 loop reads CASSVDGQGAGELFF. The CDR3 DNA reads as TGTGCCAGCAGCGTAGATGGACAGGGGGCCGGGGAGCTGTTTTTT. The full variable domain, its missing parts supplied by reference TRBV9 and TRBJ2-2, is DSGVTQTPKHLITATGQRVTLRCSPRSGDLSVYWYQQSLDQGLQFLIQYYNGEERAKGNILERFSAQQFPDLHSELNLSSLELGDSALYFCASSVDGQGAGELFFGEGSRLTVL.

In its sample, this clone was seen once. The CDR3 sequence: CASSPQGGYTF. CDR3 sequence (DNA): TGTGCCAGCAGTCCCCAGGGAGGCTACACCTTC. This rearrangement joins TRBV6-6 to TRBJ1-2; TRBD1 is a possible D gene (5 bases). In germline, CDR1 is MNHNY, CDR2 SVGAGI (reference sequence). Trimming removed 5 bases from V and 8 bases from J, with 9 bases in between. This CDR3 region has 11 residues.

The V gene is TRBV5-4, the J gene TRBJ2-7; TRBD2 might be the D (7 bases). V was trimmed by 4 bases and J by 5 bases, leaving 19 bases between them. Per germline, CDR1 SGHNT and CDR2 YYREEE (reference sequence). This CDR3 contains 15 residues. CDR3 in amino acids: CASSPDGGRFNEQYF. CDR3 bases: TGTGCCAGCAGCCCCGACGGGGGGCGTTTCAACGAGCAGTACTTC. Drawing the rest from reference TRBV5-4 and TRBJ2-7, the complete variable domain is ETGVTQSPTHLIKTRGQQVTLRCSSQSGHNTVSWYQQALGQGPQFIFQYYREEENGRGNFPPRFSGLQFPNYSSELNVNALELDDSALYLCASSPDGGRFNEQYFGPGTRLTVT.

The chain uses TRBV19 and TRBJ1-2, with D uncertain. The CDR3 has 13 amino acids. The V gene's germline CDR1 is LNHDA and CDR2 SQIVND (reference sequence). Trimming removed 3 bases at V and 8 bases at J, with 13 bases between. CDR3 nucleotides: TGTGCCAGTAGTATTCGGGGATCGGGCGGCTACACCTTC. Its translation is CASSIRGSGGYTF.

J is TRBJ1-1 and V is TRBV30; D is undetermined. Deletions cut 3 bases from V and 5 bases from J, with 10 bases between. The germline V gene has CDR1 GTSNPN and CDR2 SVGIG (reference sequence). This CDR3 has 12 residues. CDR3: CAWRLSRTEAFF. CDR3 DNA sequence: TGTGCCTGGAGATTGAGCCGGACTGAAGCTTTCTTT.

The chain is built from TRBV7-2 and TRBJ2-3, with TRBD2 as a possible D gene (5 bases). The V and J ends lost 1 base and 11 bases respectively, with 13 bases between them. Germline loops: CDR1 SGHTA, CDR2 FQGNSA. This CDR3 has 13 amino acids. CDR3 in amino acids: CASSLGASLEQYF. The DNA for the CDR3 is TGTGCCAGCAGCTTAGGGGCTAGCCTAGAGCAGTATTTT.

The table lists this clone with a few counts. The chain links TRBV6-6 to TRBJ2-7, with a possible D match to TRBD1 (6 bases). Germline V gene data show CDR1 as MNHNY and CDR2 as SVGAGI (reference sequence). The length of the CDR3 is 14 residues. The V and J ends lost 6 bases and 0 bases respectively, with 12 bases between them. CDR3 sequence: CASRERGSSYEQYF. CDR3 nucleotides: TGTGCCAGCAGGGAGAGGGGGTCCTCCTACGAGCAGTACTTC.

The genes are TRBV5-1 and TRBJ2-7, with TRBD1 identical over 7 bases. CDR3 length: 15 amino acids. CDR1 SGHRS and CDR2 YFSETQ come from the germline V gene. V trimming: 0 bases; J trimming: 0 bases; junction bases outside the gene matches: 3. The CDR3 loop is CASSLGTGSSYEQYF. CDR3 nucleotide sequence: TGCGCCAGCAGCTTGGGGACAGGTAGCTCCTACGAGCAGTACTTC. The whole variable domain, remainder taken from reference TRBV5-1 and TRBJ2-7, is KAGVTQTPRYLIKTRGQQVTLSCSPISGHRSVSWYQQTPGQGLQFLFEYFSETQRNKGNFPGRFSGRQFSNSRSEMNVSTLELGDSALYLCASSLGTGSSYEQYFGPGTRLTVT.

The chain is built from TRBV5-5 and TRBJ2-2; D perhaps matches TRBD2 (5 bases). Germline CDR1 SGHKS, CDR2 YYEKEE (reference sequence). The CDR3 contains 18 residues. The V end lost 4 bases, the J end lost 0 bases, and 19 bases lay between the germline ends. The CDR3 nucleotides are TGTGCCAGCAGCCCGGGGTCCGCCTTGACTACGAACACCGGGGAGCTGTTTTTT. Translation: CASSPGSALTTNTGELFF.

Details on this clone: This sample also contains other DNA sequences that code for the same CDR3. The chain recombines TRBV7-3 with TRBJ1-1; the D gene is possibly TRBD1 (6 bases). Germline CDR1 SGHTA, CDR2 FQGTGA. This CDR3 is 14 amino acids long. V was shortened by 2 bases and J by 3 bases, with 10 bases between the two germline ends. CDR3 DNA sequence: TGTGCCAGCAGCTTATCGCCAGGGGACACTGAAGCTTTCTTT. Its translation is CASSLSPGDTEAFF.

This sequence joins TRBV19 and TRBJ2-1, with D maybe TRBD1 (6 bases). Looked up from germline, CDR1 is LNHDA and CDR2 is SQIVND (reference sequence). The length of the CDR3 is 15 residues. V lost 4 bases to trimming and J lost 5 bases, with 15 bases between them. The CDR3 region is CASSKLQDSDNEQFF. The CDR3 DNA reads TGTGCCAGTAGTAAGTTGCAGGACAGCGACAATGAGCAGTTCTTC.

In its sample, this clone was seen once. The chain uses TRBV30 and TRBJ2-3; TRBD1 aligns across 9 bases. V trimming: 4 bases; J trimming: 13 bases; junction bases outside the gene matches: 9. Germline values: CDR1 GTSNPN, CDR2 SVGIG (reference sequence). CDR3 length: 12 amino acids. The CDR3 reads CAWNVVQGAKYF. As DNA, the CDR3 is TGTGCCTGGAACGTCGTACAGGGGGCGAAGTATTTT.

This CDR3 is CASSLAWYRGQYYGYTF. The CDR3 coding sequence is TGTGCCAGCAGCTTGGCCTGGTATAGGGGACAGTACTATGGCTACACCTTC. The rearrangement uses TRBV11-2 and TRBJ1-2, with 7 positions matching TRBD1. Germline V gene sequence: CDR1 SGHAT, CDR2 FQNNGV. The CDR3 extends over 17 amino acids. Trimming at V came to 3 bases and at J to 3 bases, leaving 13 bases not matched to a gene. The full variable domain, with the rest looked up from reference TRBV11-2 and TRBJ1-2, is EAGVAQSPRYKIIEKRQSVAFWCNPISGHATLYWYQQILGQGPKLLIQFQNNGVVDDSQLPKDRFSAERLKGVDSTLKIQPAKLEDSAVYLCASSLAWYRGQYYGYTFGSGTRLTVV.

The CDR3 sequence is CSGDRVRGYTF. The CDR3 DNA follows: TGCAGTGGCGACAGGGTTCGTGGCTACACCTTC. The chain links TRBV20-1 to TRBJ1-2; 7 bases agree with TRBD1. Germline loops: CDR1 DFQATT, CDR2 SNEGSKA (reference sequence). Trimming removed 7 bases from V and 7 bases from J; junction bases left unmatched: 6. CDR3 length: 11 amino acids.

J is TRBJ1-1 and V is TRBV5-6, with 8 bases fitting TRBD1. The CDR3 loop spans 15 amino acids. Germline CDR1 SGHDT, CDR2 YYEEEE. Unmatched junction bases numbered 5, after V lost 2 bases and J lost 2 bases. In DNA form, the CDR3 reads TGTGCCAGCAGCTTACTTGACAGGGGTAACACTGAAGCTTTCTTT. Its translation is CASSLLDRGNTEAFF.

The gene calls are TRBV28 and TRBJ2-1; tentative D call: TRBD1 (6 bases). The V end lost 3 bases, the J end lost 5 bases, and 11 bases lay between the germline ends. The germline gives CDR1 MDHEN, CDR2 SYDVKM. This CDR3 region has 14 residues. CDR3 protein: CASSLSGVHNEQFF. In nucleotides, the CDR3 is TGTGCCAGCAGTTTGTCAGGGGTGCACAATGAGCAGTTCTTC.

This chain joins TRBV7-2 and TRBJ1-3; D unresolved. Trimming stripped 2 bases from V and 4 bases from J, with 6 bases between. In germline, CDR1 is SGHTA, CDR2 FQGNSA. The CDR3 length is 13 residues. CDR3: CASSLLPGNTIYF. For the CDR3, the DNA is TGTGCCAGCAGCTTACTTCCCGGAAACACCATATATTTT.

The chain recombines TRBV5-6 with TRBJ1-1; 10 bases line up with TRBD1. Germline V gives CDR1 SGHDT, CDR2 YYEEEE. This CDR3 is built from 15 residues. The J segment lost 6 bases and the V segment lost 1 base, leaving 6 bases of the junction unmatched. CDR3 sequence: CASSLMGQGTPEAFF. The CDR3, as DNA: TGTGCCAGCAGCTTGATGGGACAGGGGACCCCTGAAGCTTTCTTT.

This chain links TRBV13 with TRBJ2-7; perhaps TRBD2 as D (6 bases). Germline V gene data show CDR1 as PRHDT and CDR2 as FYEKMQ (reference sequence). Trimming took off 2 bases at V and 6 bases at J, with 8 bases between the two ends. The CDR3 spans 12 residues. CDR3 region: CASSLRGSEQYF. In DNA form, the CDR3 reads TGTGCCAGCAGCTTACGGGGGAGCGAGCAGTACTTC. Full variable domain (rest looked up from reference TRBV13 and TRBJ2-7): AAGVIQSPRHLIKEKRETATLKCYPIPRHDTVYWYQQGPGQDPQFLISFYEKMQSDKGSIPDRFSAQQFSDYHSELNMSSLELGDSALYFCASSLRGSEQYFGPGTRLTVT.

J is TRBJ1-5 and V is TRBV6-1, with 10 bases aligning to TRBD1. This CDR3 comprises 15 residues. Germline CDR1 and CDR2: MNHNS and SASEGT. Unmatched junction bases numbered 4, after V lost 4 bases and J lost 4 bases. The CDR3 spells CASSVDRGRNQPQHF. CDR3 DNA: TGTGCCAGCAGTGTAGACAGGGGGCGAAATCAGCCCCAGCATTTT.

The chain combines TRBV14 with TRBJ1-3; D is undetermined. The germline gives CDR1 SGHDN, CDR2 FVKESK. This CDR3 region has 15 residues. Trimming cost V 5 bases and J 0 bases, with 11 bases left between them. The CDR3 spells CASSTQMSSGNTIYF. The DNA of the CDR3 is TGTGCCAGCAGCACTCAAATGAGCTCTGGAAACACCATATATTTT.

This clone has just one count. The rearrangement uses TRBV10-3 and TRBJ1-3; tentative D call: TRBD1 (5 bases). The CDR3 has 18 amino acids. With 4 bases removed from V and 2 bases from J, the gap between germline ends came to 21 bases. Per the germline V gene, CDR1 is ENHRY and CDR2 is SYGVKD. CDR3 sequence reads: CAISVWGTVGEAGNTIYF. DNA for the CDR3: TGTGCCATCAGTGTGTGGGGCACGGTGGGGGAGGCTGGAAACACCATATATTTT.